What follows are 13 T cell receptor beta chains derived from one specimen sequenced in a study of PD-1 blockade in classical Hodgkin lymphoma. Only in-frame clones appear in the TCRdb table, and some are missing; sequencing was by immunoSEQ multiplex PCR. There are 90,000 to 100,000 clones in the sample; roughly 73% occur only once, and 8% to 9.5% lies in the top ten. Time point: cycle 4 day 1 (C4D1), after more than five weeks of nivolumab. Relapse after autologous stem cell transplantation occurred in every patient, and brentuximab vedotin exposure varied. The sample consisted of peripheral blood mononuclear cells (PBMCs), taken before the fourth cycle of nivolumab. These receptors were obtained from a human donor with classical Hodgkin lymphoma.

In its sample, this clone was seen once. The rearrangement links TRBV27 to TRBJ1-2; 8 bases map to TRBD1. The trim removed 4 bases at V and 1 base at J, leaving 2 bases unmatched. Germline V gene sequence: CDR1 MNHEY, CDR2 SMNVEV (reference sequence). The CDR3 contains 14 residues. The CDR3 DNA sequence: TGTGCCAGCAGTTCGGACAGGGTTAACTATGGCTACACCTTC. Translating gives CASSSDRVNYGYTF.

V gene TRBV5-1 combines with J gene TRBJ1-4, with D possibly matching TRBD1 (5 bases). The V gene's germline CDR1 is SGHRS and CDR2 YFSETQ. Trimming cost V 4 bases and J 0 bases, with 10 bases left between them. The CDR3 covers 15 residues. CDR3 protein: CASSQTASTNEKLFF. CDR3 in DNA: TGCGCCAGCAGCCAGACAGCTTCAACTAATGAAAAACTGTTTTTT. Full variable domain (outside the CDR3, taken from reference TRBV5-1 and TRBJ1-4): KAGVTQTPRYLIKTRGQQVTLSCSPISGHRSVSWYQQTPGQGLQFLFEYFSETQRNKGNFPGRFSGRQFSNSRSEMNVSTLELGDSALYLCASSQTASTNEKLFFGSGTQLSVL.

V usage is TRBV5-1 and J usage is TRBJ2-1; either TRBD1 or TRBD2 may fit D (5 bases each). V lost 2 bases and J lost 5, with 14 bases in between. CDR1 is SGHRS, CDR2 YFSETQ, per germline. There are 15 residues in the CDR3. The CDR3 DNA sequence: TGCGCCAGCAGCTTATCGGGACCAACGAACAATGAGCAGTTCTTC. This translates into CASSLSGPTNNEQFF.

This clone was counted a few times. J is TRBJ2-1 and V is TRBV9, with 8 bases that match TRBD1. Germline V lookup: CDR1 SGDLS, CDR2 YYNGEE. This CDR3 region has 17 residues. With V trimmed by 4 bases and J by 2 bases, 11 bases remained unmatched. This CDR3 is CASSPRQGPPTYNEQFF. The CDR3 DNA reads TGTGCCAGCAGCCCCCGACAGGGGCCCCCAACCTACAATGAGCAGTTCTTC.

The V gene is TRBV30, the J gene TRBJ1-1, with no clear D. Trimming removed 0 bases at V and 3 bases at J, with 8 bases between. The CDR3 runs 13 residues. Germline V lookup: CDR1 GTSNPN, CDR2 SVGIG (reference sequence). Written as DNA, the CDR3 is TGTGCCTGGAGTGTGGACGGATACACTGAAGCTTTCTTT. This translates into CAWSVDGYTEAFF.

There are many counts of this clone. The chain joins TRBV19 to TRBJ1-2; 7 bases fit TRBD1. The CDR3 has 17 residues. Germline CDR1 is LNHDA and CDR2 is SQIVND (reference sequence). After removal of 3 bases from V and 0 bases from J, the junction contained 10 bases not matched to a gene. CDR3 region: CASSMRRQGTTNYGYTF. DNA for the CDR3: TGTGCCAGTAGTATGAGGCGACAGGGCACAACTAACTATGGCTACACCTTC. The full variable domain, in which reference TRBV19 and TRBJ1-2 provide the parts outside the CDR3, is DGGITQSPKYLFRKEGQNVTLSCEQNLNHDAMYWYRQDPGQGLRLIYYSQIVNDFQKGDIAEGYSVSREKKESFPLTVTSAQKNPTAFYLCASSMRRQGTTNYGYTFGSGTRLTVV.

The V and J genes are TRBV5-4 and TRBJ1-2, with unresolved D. The V gene lost 0 bases and the J gene lost 4 bases, with 7 bases spanning the gap. The CDR3 consists of 13 residues. Germline CDR1 SGHNT, CDR2 YYREEE (reference sequence). CDR3 in DNA: TGTGCCAGCAGCTTGGACGGACTCTATGGCTACACCTTC. It encodes CASSLDGLYGYTF.

The chain combines TRBV6-5 with TRBJ2-7; the match to TRBD1 covers 8 bases. The J segment lost 1 base and the V segment lost 9 bases, leaving 8 bases of the junction unmatched. This CDR3 contains 14 residues. Germline CDR1 and CDR2: MNHEY and SVGAGI. Written as DNA, the CDR3 is TGTGCCAGTCGAGACAGGGGAACGTCCTACGAGCAGTACTTC. Translated: CASRDRGTSYEQYF.

The chain has TRBV7-8 and TRBJ2-7, with TRBD1 as a possible D gene (6 bases). CDR3 size: 16 residues. Deletions cut 3 bases from V and 2 bases from J, with 17 bases between. Germline values: CDR1 SGHVS, CDR2 FQNEAQ. CDR3 bases: TGTGCCAGCAGCTTTCTGACAGGTCTGGCGGCCTACGAGCAGTACTTC. Translated, it gives CASSFLTGLAAYEQYF.

This sequence joins TRBV4-2 and TRBJ1-1, with D tentatively TRBD1 (5 bases). The ends were cut back, 5 bases at V and 1 base at J, with 11 bases in the middle. Germline-derived CDR1 and CDR2 are LGHNA and YNFKEQ. This CDR3 spans 14 amino acids. In DNA form, the CDR3 reads TGTGCCAGCAGCGGCTCACAGGCGAACACTGAAGCTTTCTTT. It is translated as CASSGSQANTEAFF.

This clone came up many times. The rearrangement uses TRBV19 and TRBJ1-2; a possible D gene is TRBD1 (6 bases). The V and J ends lost 6 bases and 4 bases respectively, with 12 bases between them. This CDR3 spans 13 amino acids. Germline values: CDR1 LNHDA, CDR2 SQIVND (reference sequence). CDR3: CASRETGPYGYTF. The CDR3 DNA reads TGTGCCAGTAGGGAGACAGGACCCTATGGCTACACCTTC.

This clone was seen just once. The genes are TRBV5-5 and TRBJ2-7, with 8 nucleotides matching TRBD2. V lost 4 bases to trimming and J lost 3 bases; unmatched junction nucleotides: 9. Germline values: CDR1 SGHKS, CDR2 YYEKEE (reference sequence). The CDR3 runs to 15 residues. The CDR3: CASSLPGREGYEQYF. CDR3 nucleotide sequence: TGTGCCAGCAGCCTACCGGGACGGGAGGGCTACGAGCAGTACTTC. Together with reference TRBV5-5 and TRBJ2-7, the CDR3 gives the full variable domain: DAGVTQSPTHLIKTRGQQVTLRCSPISGHKSVSWYQQVLGQGPQFIFQYYEKEERGRGNFPDRFSARQFPNYSSELNVNALLLGDSALYLCASSLPGREGYEQYFGPGTRLTVT.

The chain employs TRBV19 and TRBJ2-2; D is undetermined. In germline, CDR1 is LNHDA, CDR2 SQIVND (reference sequence). The V gene lost 3 bases and the J gene lost 4 bases, with 6 bases spanning the gap. There are 13 residues in the CDR3. The DNA of the CDR3 is TGTGCCAGTAGTATGGGGATCACCGGGGAGCTGTTTTTT. Translating it yields CASSMGITGELFF.